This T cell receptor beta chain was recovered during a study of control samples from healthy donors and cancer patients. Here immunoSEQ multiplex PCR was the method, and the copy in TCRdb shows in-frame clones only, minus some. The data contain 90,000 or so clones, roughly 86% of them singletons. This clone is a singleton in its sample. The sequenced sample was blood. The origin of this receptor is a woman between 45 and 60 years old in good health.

CDR3 sequence: CASSMPGRAGGYTF. In DNA, the CDR3 is TGTGCCAGTAGTATGCCGGGCAGGGCGGGTGGCTACACCTTC. This chain joins TRBV19 and TRBJ1-2, with D possibly matching TRBD1 (5 bases). This CDR3 has 14 amino acids. In germline, CDR1 is LNHDA, CDR2 SQIVND (reference sequence). Trimming pared 3 bases from V and 7 bases from J, leaving 15 bases between.